The clone carrying this T cell receptor beta chain was seen once. The antigen is undetermined. This entry comes from a study of post-analysis software for immune sequencing data. Study as a whole: Some patients lacked subtype; others had relapsing-remitting, secondary progressive or progressive-relapsing disease. Whole-study findings and limits: Strong co-clustering by F measure linked samples that shared a preparation batch. Higher frequency in patients than in controls was seen for five TRBV segments, with TRBV5-6, TRBV5-1 and TRBV20-1 among them.

This CDR3 spans 12 amino acids. Trimming left V 6 bases short and J 7 bases short, with 10 bases between. cDNA libraries for TCR beta contained unique molecular identifiers. Starting from approximately 0.95 to 9.8 million T cells, the study yielded approximately 460,000 cDNA molecules. One entry per CDR3 protein results from TCRdb running MiXCR on the PCR reads. Of about 820,000 distinct CDR3 sequences listed, about 53% are singletons. Sequencing was done on a sample of blood. The chain carries TRBV12-3 or TRBV12-4 and TRBJ2-1; no definite D call. The receptor comes from a girl between 10 and 17 years old with multiple sclerosis. CDR3 in amino acids: CASRRVRNEQFF. In nucleotides, the CDR3 is TGTGCCAGCAGAAGGGTGAGGAATGAGCAGTTCTTC.